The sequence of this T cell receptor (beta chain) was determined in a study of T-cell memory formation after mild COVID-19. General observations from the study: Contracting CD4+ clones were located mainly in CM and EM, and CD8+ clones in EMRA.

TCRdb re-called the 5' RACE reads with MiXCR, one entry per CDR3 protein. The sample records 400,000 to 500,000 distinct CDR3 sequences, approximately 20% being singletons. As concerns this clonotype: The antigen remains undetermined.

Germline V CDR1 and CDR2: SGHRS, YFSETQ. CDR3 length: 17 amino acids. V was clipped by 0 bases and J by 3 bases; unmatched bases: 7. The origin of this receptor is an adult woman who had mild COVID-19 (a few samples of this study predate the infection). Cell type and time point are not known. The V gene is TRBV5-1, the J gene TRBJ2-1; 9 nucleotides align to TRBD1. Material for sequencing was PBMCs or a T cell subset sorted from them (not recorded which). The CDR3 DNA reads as TGCGCCAGCAGCTTGGCCCCGGGACAGGGTCTCTACAATGAGCAGTTCTTC. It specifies CASSLAPGQGLYNEQFF.